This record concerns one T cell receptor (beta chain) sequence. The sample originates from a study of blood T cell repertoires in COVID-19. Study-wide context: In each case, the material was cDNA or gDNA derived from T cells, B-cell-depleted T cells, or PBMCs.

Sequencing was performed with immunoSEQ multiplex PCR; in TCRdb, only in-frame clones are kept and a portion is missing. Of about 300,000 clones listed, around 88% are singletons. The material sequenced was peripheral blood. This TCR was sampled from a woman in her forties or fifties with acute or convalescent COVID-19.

CDR3 in DNA: TGTGCCAGTAGTACCTACGGGACCCTGGGGGGAGCTTTCTTT. This translates into CASSTYGTLGGAFF. The V and J genes are TRBV19 and TRBJ1-1; a possible D gene is TRBD1 (5 bases). Germline V gives CDR1 LNHDA, CDR2 SQIVND (reference sequence). This CDR3 has 14 residues. V lost 4 bases to trimming and J lost 10 bases, with 19 bases between them.